Listed below are T cell receptor beta chains from one sample, sequenced in a study of blood T cell repertoires in COVID-19. This table comes from immunoSEQ multiplex PCR, and its TCRdb copy is limited to in-frame clones, with some not included. The sample records about 190,000 clones, 80% to 90% being singletons. The sample comprised peripheral blood. The receptor set was obtained from a man in his thirties or forties with acute or convalescent COVID-19. Both conserved end residues are part of each CDR3. The D gene is left open where the match is weak. The size field is filled for only some rows; it gives once, few, many or a size class.

D,J,V,size,DNA,CDR3
TRBD2,TRBJ2-3,TRBV5-1,.,TGCGCCAGCAGCTTGGGTCGCCCATGGGACTACACCACAGATACGCAGTATTTT,CASSLGRPWDYTTDTQYF
.,TRBJ1-4,TRBV15,.,TGTGCCACCAGCAGAGAGCAGGGATCGAATGAAAAACTGTTTTTT,CATSREQGSNEKLFF
.,TRBJ1-2,TRBV5-8,.,TGTGCCAGCAGCCCCAGGTCGGCAGGGAATACGGGCTACACCTTC,CASSPRSAGNTGYTF
.,TRBJ2-7,TRBV6-1,.,TGTGCCAGCAGTGATTACTACGAGCAGTACTTC,CASSDYYEQYF
TRBD2,TRBJ2-1,TRBV5-4,.,TGTGCCAGCAGCTTGGGCGTTACTAGCGGGAGAAGGCATGAGCAGTTCTTC,CASSLGVTSGRRHEQFF
TRBD2,TRBJ2-1,TRBV11-1,.,TGTGCCAGCAGCAATGGACTAGGTGTTATCTACAATGAGCAGTTCTTC,CASSNGLGVIYNEQFF
TRBD1,TRBJ1-2,TRBV5-1,.,TGCGCCAGCAGCGCGGACAGGGTAGGATATGGCTACACCTTC,CASSADRVGYGYTF
.,TRBJ2-7,TRBV29-1,once,TGCAGCGTTGAGAGATGGGGCGAGAGCTCCTACGAGCAGTACTTC,CSVERWGESSYEQYF
.,TRBJ2-3,TRBV9,.,TGTGCCAGCTCGCAGGATCCCGGTGTTCTGGAGCAGTATTTT,CASSQDPGVLEQYF
.,TRBJ1-6,TRBV6-2/TRBV6-3,.,TGTGCCAGCAGTTACCGGGCCGGGAGCTCCTATAATTCACCCCTCCACTTT,CASSYRAGSSYNSPLHF
.,TRBJ1-1,TRBV7-8,.,TGTGCCAGCAGCTTAAGAAATCGAGCGAACACTGAAGCTTTCTTT,CASSLRNRANTEAFF
.,TRBJ2-1,TRBV7-3,.,TGTGCCAGCAGCCCACGGGTGACCCGCTCCTACAATGAGCAGTTCTTC,CASSPRVTRSYNEQFF
.,TRBJ1-2,TRBV2,.,TGTGCCAGCAGTGAATTCGACCTAACAGATTATGGCTACACCTTC,CASSEFDLTDYGYTF
TRBD2,TRBJ2-1,TRBV6-2/TRBV6-3,.,TGTGCCAGCAGCCTCCCGGCGGGTAGCGGGTTAACCAATGAGCAGTTCTTC,CASSLPAGSGLTNEQFF
.,TRBJ2-1,TRBV4-2,once,TGTGCCAGCAGCCAACTTACTAGGGCGGAGAGCTCCTACAATGAGCAGTTCTTC,CASSQLTRAESSYNEQFF